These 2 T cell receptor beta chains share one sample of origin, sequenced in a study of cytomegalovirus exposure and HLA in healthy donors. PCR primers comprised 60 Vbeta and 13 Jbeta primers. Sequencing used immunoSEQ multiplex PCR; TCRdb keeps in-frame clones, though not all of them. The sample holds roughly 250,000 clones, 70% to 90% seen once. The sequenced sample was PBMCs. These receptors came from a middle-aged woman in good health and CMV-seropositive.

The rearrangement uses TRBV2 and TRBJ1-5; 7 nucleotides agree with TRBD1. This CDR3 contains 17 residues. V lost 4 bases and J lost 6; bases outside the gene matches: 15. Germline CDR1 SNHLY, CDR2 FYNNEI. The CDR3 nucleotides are TGTGCCAGCAGTGTGGGTAGGAAGGGGGCGCGCGGTCAGCCCCAGCATTTT. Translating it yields CASSVGRKGARGQPQHF. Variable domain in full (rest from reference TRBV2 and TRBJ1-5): EPEVTQTPSHQVTQMGQEVILRCVPISNHLYFYWYRQILGQKVEFLVSFYNNEISEKSEIFDDQFSVERPDGSNFTLKIRSTKLEDSAMYFCASSVGRKGARGQPQHFGDGTRLSIL.

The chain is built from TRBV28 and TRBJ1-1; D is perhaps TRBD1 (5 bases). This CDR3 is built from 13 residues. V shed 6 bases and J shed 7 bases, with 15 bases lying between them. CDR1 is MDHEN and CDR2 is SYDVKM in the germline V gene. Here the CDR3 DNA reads TGTGCCAGCAGCCTGGGACGTAGCGGTGAAGCTTTCTTT. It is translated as CASSLGRSGEAFF.